The next 20 T cell receptor beta chains were all read from a single sample in a study of human T cells and chemical hapten exposure. Specified time point: patch test 1, 2 weeks after DPC sensitization. This sample's treatment: therapeutic diphenylcyclopropenone sensitization with weekly scalp DPC. TCRdb ran MiXCR on the RACE reads and lists one entry per CDR3 protein. The data show more than 55,000 distinct CDR3 sequences, with about 9.4% seen just once and approximately 3% held by the top ten. This material consisted of whole blood, taken in connection with sensitization to the hapten diphenylcyclopropenone (DPC). The receptors shown here come from a woman aged 40 to 49 with alopecia areata. Some clones in this sample may be carry-over from other donors' samples.

This clonotype was found a few times. The rearrangement joins TRBV7-8 to TRBJ1-1; D unclear. CDR1 is SGHVS and CDR2 is FQNEAQ in the germline V gene. Trimming removed 2 bases at V and 5 bases at J, with 6 bases between. The CDR3 sequence is 12 residues long. Here the CDR3 DNA reads TGTGCCAGCAGCTTAACGTGGACTGAAGCTTTCTTT. Translation gives CASSLTWTEAFF. Full variable domain (outside the CDR3, taken from reference TRBV7-8 and TRBJ1-1): GAGVSQSPRYKVAKRGQDVALRCDPISGHVSLFWYQQALGQGPEFLTYFQNEAQLDKSGLPSDRFFAERPEGSVSTLKIQRTQQEDSAVYLCASSLTWTEAFFGQGTRLTVV.

This clonotype has ten or more counts. V gene TRBV28 combines with J gene TRBJ1-1; D is undetermined. Germline CDR1 and CDR2: MDHEN and SYDVKM. The CDR3 totals 10 residues. This chain's CDR3 is CGTTFTEAFF. CDR3 in DNA: TGTGGGACTACCTTCACTGAAGCTTTCTTT.

There are many counts of this clonotype. The chain carries TRBV11-2 and TRBJ2-1; 7 positions agree with TRBD1. Unmatched junction bases numbered 13, after V lost 4 bases and J lost 4 bases. The germline V gene has CDR1 SGHAT and CDR2 FQNNGV. The CDR3 is made up of 17 amino acids. Written as DNA, the CDR3 is TGTGCCAGCAGCTACCAACCCGGGACAGCCATTTACAATGAGCAGTTCTTC. This translates into CASSYQPGTAIYNEQFF. Combining the CDR3 with reference TRBV11-2 and TRBJ2-1 gives the whole variable domain EAGVAQSPRYKIIEKRQSVAFWCNPISGHATLYWYQQILGQGPKLLIQFQNNGVVDDSQLPKDRFSAERLKGVDSTLKIQPAKLEDSAVYLCASSYQPGTAIYNEQFFGPGTRLTVL.

This clonotype came up many times. The V and J genes are TRBV6-5 and TRBJ2-1; 9 nucleotides line up with TRBD1. The CDR3 is 18 amino acids. J gave up 1 base and V 0 bases, and 7 bases lay outside the gene matches. Per germline, CDR1 MNHEY and CDR2 SVGAGI. For the CDR3, the DNA is TGTGCCAGCAGTTACTCTCCGGGACAGGGACTGTCCTACAATGAGCAGTTCTTC. Encoded protein: CASSYSPGQGLSYNEQFF.

There are many counts of this clonotype. V is TRBV24-1 and J is TRBJ2-5; a weak D match, TRBD1 (6 bases). CDR3 length: 16 residues. Germline V gives CDR1 KGHDR, CDR2 SFDVKD. The V gene lost 4 bases and the J gene lost 0 bases, with 14 bases spanning the gap. The CDR3 coding sequence is TGTGCCACCAGTGAACCTAAGACAGGCAACCAAGAGACCCAGTACTTC. This gives the protein CATSEPKTGNQETQYF.

This clonotype has at least ten counts. V gene TRBV7-2 combines with J gene TRBJ2-3; 12 bases map to TRBD2. CDR3 length: 16 residues. Germline CDR1 and CDR2: SGHTA and FQGNSA. Germline trimming cut 5 bases from V and 6 bases from J; bases unmatched to any gene: 9. The CDR3 sequence is CASSRKLAGGLDTQYF. The DNA for the CDR3 is TGTGCCAGCAGCCGCAAACTAGCGGGGGGTCTGGATACGCAGTATTTT.

This clonotype was seen at least ten times. This rearrangement joins TRBV6-2 or TRBV6-3 to TRBJ1-6; D call uncertain. Trimming took 2 bases from V and 10 from J, leaving 15 bases between them. Germline-derived CDR1 and CDR2 are MNHEY and SVGEGT. The CDR3 spans 15 residues. CDR3 coding DNA: TGTGCCAGCAGTTACGGGCTGCCCTTAGAATCACCCCTCCACTTT. It yields the protein CASSYGLPLESPLHF.

In its sample, this clonotype was seen many times. The chain links TRBV6-2 or TRBV6-3 to TRBJ2-3, with 14 positions matching TRBD2. Germline assignment: CDR1 MNHEY and CDR2 SVGEGT. The CDR3 spans 14 residues. V dropped 10 bases and J dropped 7; count of bases not matched to a gene: 7. The CDR3 DNA sequence: TGTGCCACCGGGACTAGCGGGGGCCTAAATACGCAGTATTTT. Translation: CATGTSGGLNTQYF.

This clonotype was recorded many times. The chain combines TRBV10-2 with TRBJ1-5; D not certain. V was cut by 6 bases and J by 4 bases, with 7 bases left in between. Germline V gene sequence: CDR1 WSHSY, CDR2 SAAADI. The CDR3 has 12 residues. The CDR3 coding sequence is TGCGCCAGCAGGAGCCAAAATCAGCCCCAGCATTTT. Amino acids: CASRSQNQPQHF.

This clonotype was picked up a small number of times. V usage is TRBV5-1 and J usage is TRBJ2-7; TRBD1 might be the D (6 bases). Trimming left V 5 bases short and J 0 bases short, with 12 bases between. The V gene's germline CDR1 is SGHRS and CDR2 YFSETQ. The CDR3 runs to 14 residues. The CDR3 protein is CASRRTVSSYEQYF. The DNA for the CDR3 is TGCGCCAGCAGGAGGACAGTGTCCTCCTACGAGCAGTACTTC.

On this clonotype itself: It may be a read error: a sequence one base away is much more abundant. The V gene is TRBV5-1, the J gene TRBJ1-1; D not certain. Germline V gene lookup returns CDR1 SGHRS and CDR2 YFSETQ. This CDR3 contains 14 residues. Trimming shortened V by 3 bases and J by 6 bases, and 15 bases separated the two germline ends. CDR3 sequence: CASSSLSVNAEAFF. The CDR3 DNA follows: TGCGCCAGCAGCTCACTGTCGGTAAACGCTGAAGCTTTCTTT.

This clonotype was seen many times. This sequence joins TRBV19 and TRBJ2-2; 8 bases map to TRBD1. CDR1 and CDR2 from the germline V gene are LNHDA and SQIVND (reference sequence). CDR3 size: 14 residues. In DNA, the CDR3 is TGTGCTGCCCGGCAGGGGGCGGACACCGGGGAGCTGTTTTTT. Translated, it gives CAARQGADTGELFF. The full variable domain, with the rest looked up from reference TRBV19 and TRBJ2-2, is DGGITQSPKYLFRKEGQNVTLSCEQNLNHDAMYWYRQDPGQGLRLIYYSQIVNDFQKGDIAEGYSVSREKKESFPLTVTSAQKNPTAFYLCAARQGADTGELFFGEGSRLTVL.

The table lists this clonotype with many counts. The chain couples TRBV12-3 or TRBV12-4 to TRBJ1-5, with D uncertain. V was cut by 2 bases and J by 7 bases, with 9 bases left in between. This CDR3 region has 13 residues. CDR3 in amino acids: CASSLWVGQPQHF. DNA of the CDR3: TGTGCCAGCAGTTTATGGGTGGGCCAGCCCCAGCATTTT.

The chain joins TRBV6-2 or TRBV6-3 to TRBJ1-1; D is undetermined. CDR1 and CDR2 from the germline V gene are MNHEY and SVGEGT. The CDR3 contains 16 residues. Trimming stripped 5 bases from V and 0 bases from J, with 16 bases between. Written as DNA, the CDR3 is TGTGCCAGCAGTCGCCCCCCCGGAGGGTTGAACACTGAAGCTTTCTTT. Amino acid sequence: CASSRPPGGLNTEAFF.

The rearrangement links TRBV12-3 or TRBV12-4 to TRBJ1-6; a possible D gene is TRBD1 (6 bases). The CDR3 loop spans 16 amino acids. V was cut by 2 bases and J by 7 bases, with 15 bases left in between. The CDR3 nucleotides are TGTGCCAGCAGTTTACGGTCTACAGGGAGGAATTCACCCCTCCACTTT. Translated, it gives CASSLRSTGRNSPLHF.

Many counts were recorded for this clonotype. The chain is built from TRBV6-6 and TRBJ2-1, with no clear D. This CDR3 spans 15 amino acids. Germline values: CDR1 MNHNY, CDR2 SVGAGI (reference sequence). The germline V and J ends were trimmed by 2 bases and 9 bases, with 17 bases remaining between them. The CDR3 bases are TGTGCCAGCAGTTACCACATAACCCAGAGTGGTGAGCAGTTCTTC. It codes for CASSYHITQSGEQFF.

This clonotype occurred many times. The chain links TRBV4-3 to TRBJ2-1; D possibly corresponds to TRBD2 (7 bases). This CDR3 has 16 amino acids. V lost 0 bases and J lost 0, with 9 bases in between. The germline V gene has CDR1 LGHNA and CDR2 YSLEER. The CDR3 sequence is CASSQDRGGSYNEQFF. The CDR3 DNA follows: TGCGCCAGCAGCCAAGATAGGGGGGGCTCCTACAATGAGCAGTTCTTC.

CDR3 DNA sequence: TGTGCCAGCAGCTTCTTAGCGGGGGCGAACAATGAGCAGTTCTTC. Its translation is CASSFLAGANNEQFF. The V call is TRBV11-2, the J call TRBJ2-1; 9 bases fit TRBD2. Germline loops: CDR1 SGHAT, CDR2 FQNNGV. This CDR3 comprises 15 residues. V gave up 3 bases and J gave up 5 bases; unmatched junction bases: 5. The variable domain in full, completed from reference TRBV11-2 and TRBJ2-1, reads EAGVAQSPRYKIIEKRQSVAFWCNPISGHATLYWYQQILGQGPKLLIQFQNNGVVDDSQLPKDRFSAERLKGVDSTLKIQPAKLEDSAVYLCASSFLAGANNEQFFGPGTRLTVL.

This clonotype was recorded at least ten times. The CDR3 DNA sequence: TGCGCCAGCAGTCAATCGACAGGGGGAGTCTCCTACGAGCAGTACTTC. Its protein is CASSQSTGGVSYEQYF. The chain links TRBV23-1 to TRBJ2-7, with 9 positions matching TRBD1. TRBV23-1 is an ORF, and what it does is uncertain. The CDR3 is 16 residues long. J was trimmed by 0 bases and V by 0 bases; bases with no gene match: 3.

This clonotype was found many times. V is TRBV12-3 or TRBV12-4 and J is TRBJ1-2, with 12 bases lining up with TRBD1. Unmatched junction bases numbered 7, after V lost 5 bases and J lost 9 bases. This CDR3 region has 14 residues. The CDR3 nucleotides are TGTGCCAGCAGTACCGGGACAGGGGGCAATCGCTACACCTTC. Translating it yields CASSTGTGGNRYTF.